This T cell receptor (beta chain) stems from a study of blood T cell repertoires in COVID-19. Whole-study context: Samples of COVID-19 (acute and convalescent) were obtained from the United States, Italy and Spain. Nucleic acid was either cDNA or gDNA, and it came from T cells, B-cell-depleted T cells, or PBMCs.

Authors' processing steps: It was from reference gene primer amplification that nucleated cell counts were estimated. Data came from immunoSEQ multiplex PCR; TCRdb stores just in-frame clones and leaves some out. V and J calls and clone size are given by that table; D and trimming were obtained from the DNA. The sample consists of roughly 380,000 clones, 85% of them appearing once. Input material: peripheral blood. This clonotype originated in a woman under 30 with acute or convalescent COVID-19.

The CDR3 spells CASTQTESSYNEQFF. Written as DNA, the CDR3 is TGTGCCAGCACTCAAACCGAGAGCTCCTACAATGAGCAGTTCTTC. This chain uses TRBV28 with TRBJ2-1; D is ambiguous. The CDR3 is 15 residues long. V lost 7 bases and J lost 0, with 13 bases in between. Germline values: CDR1 MDHEN, CDR2 SYDVKM. Supplemented by reference TRBV28 and TRBJ2-1, the full variable domain reads DVKVTQSSRYLVKRTGEKVFLECVQDMDHENMFWYRQDPGLGLRLIYFSYDVKMKEKGDIPEGYSVSREKKERFSLILESASTNQTSMYLCASTQTESSYNEQFFGPGTRLTVL.